These T cell receptor beta chains were read from a single sample in a study of control samples from healthy donors and cancer patients. Assay: immunoSEQ multiplex PCR; the TCRdb copy retains only in-frame clones and omits some. The repertoire holds about 170,000 clones, with just under 95% as singletons. Source material: blood. These receptors were obtained from a woman aged 55 to 70 in good health. CDR3s include the opening cysteine and the closing phenylalanine or tryptophan. The D gene is left open where the match is weak. Part of the rows lack a size; the others show once, few, many or a class for expanded clones.

J | D | V | size | CDR3 | DNA
TRBJ2-6 | TRBD1 | TRBV5-8 | . | CASSLPGTGYSGANVLTF | TGTGCCAGCAGCCTTCCGGGGACAGGTTACTCTGGGGCCAACGTCCTGACTTTC
TRBJ1-3 | . | TRBV11-3 | once | CASSSSFSGNTIYF | TGTGCCAGCAGCTCATCGTTCTCTGGAAACACCATATATTTT
TRBJ1-2 | TRBD1 | TRBV30 | once | CAWSPSTGAFSNGYTF | TGTGCCTGGAGTCCCAGCACAGGGGCCTTTTCTAATGGCTACACCTTC
TRBJ1-2 | TRBD1 | TRBV6-2/TRBV6-3 | . | CASSYWDRPLYGYTF | TGTGCCAGCAGTTACTGGGACAGACCTCTTTATGGCTACACCTTC
TRBJ1-3 | TRBD1 | TRBV7-2 | few | CASSPQGQTGNTIYF | TGTGCCAGCAGCCCACAGGGACAGACTGGAAACACCATATATTTT
TRBJ1-3 | . | TRBV4-3 | . | CASSQEGESGNTIYF | TGCGCCAGCAGCCAAGAGGGGGAATCGGGAAACACCATATATTTT
TRBJ2-7 | . | TRBV6-5 | . | CASSYAGASLYEQYF | TGTGCCAGCAGTTATGCAGGGGCGTCCCTCTACGAGCAGTACTTC
TRBJ2-7 | . | TRBV6-5 | . | CASSYLRDGAYEQYF | TGTGCCAGCAGTTACCTACGGGACGGAGCCTACGAGCAGTACTTC
TRBJ1-1 | . | TRBV12-3/TRBV12-4 | . | CASSLVGSTEAFF | TGTGCCAGCAGTTTAGTGGGGTCCACTGAAGCTTTCTTT
TRBJ2-5 | . | TRBV9 | . | CASSETPLSETQYF | TGTGCCAGCAGCGAGACCCCCCTTTCCGAGACCCAGTACTTC